Listed below are T cell receptor beta chains from one sample, sequenced in a study of cytomegalovirus exposure and HLA in healthy donors. The data were produced by immunoSEQ multiplex PCR, yet TCRdb's version contains in-frame clones alone and is incomplete. Here the sample spans roughly 170,000 clones, roughly 83% being singletons. Material: PBMCs. These receptor sequences come from a man in his thirties or forties in good health and CMV-seronegative. Both conserved end residues are part of each CDR3. Each record gives: clone size, D gene, J gene, V gene, CDR3 protein, CDR3 DNA. D genes are given only for firm matches. Expanded clones are given a class, and other clones once, few, many or no size at all.

.,.,TRBJ2-1,TRBV6-4,CASRPVGGGLGEQFF,TGTGCCAGCCGACCTGTGGGAGGTGGCCTTGGGGAGCAGTTCTTC
.,TRBD1,TRBJ2-7,TRBV15,CATSRVGQGIKNEQYF,TGTGCCACCAGCAGAGTAGGACAGGGGATTAAGAACGAGCAGTACTTC
.,.,TRBJ1-6,TRBV25-1,CASSERISSRNSPLHF,TGTGCCAGCAGTGAAAGGATCTCCAGCAGGAATTCACCCCTCCACTTT
.,TRBD1,TRBJ1-1,TRBV11-3,CASSSRDRGFEAFF,TGTGCCAGCAGCTCGAGGGACAGGGGGTTTGAAGCTTTCTTT
.,.,TRBJ2-3,TRBV27,CASSRRLLTDTQYF,TGTGCCAGCAGCCGGAGGCTACTCACAGATACGCAGTATTTT
.,.,TRBJ1-5,TRBV2,CASSEDSGGDQPQHF,TGTGCCAGCAGTGAAGACAGCGGAGGCGACCAGCCCCAGCATTTT
.,.,TRBJ2-7,TRBV19,CASSSGTFYEQYF,TGTGCCAGTAGTTCAGGGACTTTTTACGAGCAGTACTTC
.,TRBD1,TRBJ1-3,TRBV5-4,CASSPTGASGNTIYF,TGTGCCAGCAGTCCTACAGGGGCCTCTGGAAACACCATATATTTT
once,TRBD1,TRBJ2-2,TRBV7-9,CATGQRTGELFF,TGTGCCACGGGACAGCGCACCGGGGAGCTGTTTTTT
once,.,TRBJ2-3,TRBV5-1,CASSLAGSSSTDTQYF,TGCGCCAGCAGCTTGGCGGGGTCGTCATCAACAGATACGCAGTATTTT
.,.,TRBJ1-1,TRBV29-1,CSVGRTQGTEAFF,TGCAGCGTTGGACGGACACAGGGAACTGAAGCTTTCTTT
.,TRBD2,TRBJ2-7,TRBV7-9,CASSSTAYGLAGDDEQYF,TGTGCCAGCAGCTCCACCGCATATGGACTAGCGGGGGACGACGAGCAGTACTTC
.,TRBD2,TRBJ2-1,TRBV27,CASSFGLAGAPEQFF,TGTGCCAGCAGTTTCGGACTAGCGGGGGCGCCGGAGCAGTTCTTC
.,TRBD1,TRBJ2-1,TRBV5-1,CASSWTGASEQFF,TGCGCCAGCAGCTGGACAGGGGCGAGTGAGCAGTTCTTC
.,.,TRBJ1-4,TRBV9,CASSFGATNEKLFF,TGTGCCAGCAGCTTCGGTGCAACTAATGAAAAACTGTTTTTT
.,.,TRBJ2-7,TRBV11-3,CASSSNRASYEQYF,TGTGCCAGCAGCTCCAACAGGGCCTCCTACGAGCAGTACTTC
.,TRBD1,TRBJ1-1,TRBV29-1,CSVAGDRGGGTEAFF,TGCAGCGTTGCCGGGGACAGGGGCGGAGGGACTGAAGCTTTCTTT
few,TRBD1,TRBJ1-4,TRBV10-3,CAISESTGVEKLFF,TGTGCCATCAGTGAGTCGACAGGGGTCGAAAAACTGTTTTTT
.,.,TRBJ2-1,TRBV27,CASSLFRLGNEQFF,TGTGCCAGCAGTTTATTCCGACTAGGCAATGAGCAGTTCTTC
.,TRBD2,TRBJ2-7,TRBV30,CAWSSSGSLEQYF,TGTGCCTGGAGTTCTAGCGGGTCCTTAGAGCAGTACTTC
.,TRBD2,TRBJ2-5,TRBV27,CASSFGVAGKETQYF,TGTGCCAGCAGTTTTGGGGTAGCGGGGAAAGAGACCCAGTACTTC
.,TRBD2,TRBJ2-3,TRBV19,CASSMRGGDTQYF,TGTGCCAGTAGTATGCGGGGGGGGGATACGCAGTATTTT
.,.,TRBJ2-7,TRBV7-9,CASSLGEYSGGPYEQYF,TGTGCCAGCAGCTTAGGCGAGTATAGCGGAGGGCCATACGAGCAGTACTTC
.,TRBD1,TRBJ2-1,TRBV4-1,CASSQVGQGNEQFF,TGCGCCAGCAGCCAAGTTGGACAGGGCAATGAGCAGTTCTTC
.,.,TRBJ1-4,TRBV2,CASTPDSKLFF,TGTGCCAGCACCCCAGACAGCAAACTGTTTTTT
.,.,TRBJ2-5,TRBV5-4,CASSRMSEQETQYF,TGTGCCAGCAGCCGGATGAGCGAGCAAGAGACCCAGTACTTC
once,TRBD1,TRBJ2-7,TRBV5-1,CASKLVETGSYEQYF,TGCGCCAGCAAACTCGTTGAGACAGGGAGCTACGAGCAGTACTTC
.,.,TRBJ2-1,TRBV4-1,CASSKLEENEQFF,TGCGCCAGCAGCAAACTTGAGGAGAATGAGCAGTTCTTC
.,.,TRBJ2-7,TRBV5-1,CASSPEHTTYEQYF,TGCGCCAGCAGCCCAGAACACACAACCTACGAGCAGTACTTC
.,.,TRBJ2-3,TRBV10-3,CAISPQGGVNTDTQYF,TGTGCCATCAGTCCTCAAGGGGGGGTAAACACAGATACGCAGTATTTT
.,TRBD1,TRBJ1-2,TRBV11-2,CASSSPGQGIPNYGYTF,TGTGCCAGCAGCTCCCCGGGACAGGGGATACCTAACTATGGCTACACCTTC
.,TRBD2,TRBJ2-7,TRBV2,CASSEAFRLAEGGSYEQYF,TGTGCCAGCAGTGAAGCCTTTCGACTAGCGGAAGGAGGTTCCTACGAGCAGTACTTC
.,TRBD1,TRBJ1-2,TRBV5-1,CASSPRTGSYGYTF,TGCGCCAGCAGCCCGAGGACAGGGTCCTATGGCTACACCTTC
.,TRBD2,TRBJ2-3,TRBV9,CASSVGGRSDTQYF,TGTGCCAGCAGCGTAGGCGGGAGGTCAGATACGCAGTATTTT
.,.,TRBJ1-1,TRBV4-3,CASSLQGENTEAFF,TGCGCCAGCAGCCTCCAAGGAGAGAACACTGAAGCTTTCTTT
once,TRBD2,TRBJ2-5,TRBV4-1,CASSQAPQLAARETQYF,TGCGCCAGCAGCCAAGCCCCCCAACTAGCGGCCAGAGAGACCCAGTACTTC
.,TRBD2,TRBJ2-3,TRBV29-1,CSVVGRRMLAGVTDTQYF,TGCAGCGTTGTTGGGAGGCGGATGCTAGCGGGGGTGACAGATACGCAGTATTTT
.,TRBD1,TRBJ1-5,TRBV10-3,CAISEKQGGGQPQHF,TGTGCCATCAGTGAGAAGCAGGGGGGAGGTCAGCCCCAGCATTTT
once,TRBD2,TRBJ2-5,TRBV10-3,CAIPGGTQETQYF,TGTGCTATCCCGGGGGGGACTCAAGAGACCCAGTACTTC
once,.,TRBJ2-7,TRBV6-1,CASSAFGTPTYEQYF,TGTGCCAGCAGTGCCTTCGGGACACCAACCTACGAGCAGTACTTC
.,.,TRBJ2-6,TRBV2,CASSTSGTGANVLTF,.
.,TRBD1,TRBJ1-1,TRBV7-9,CASSERGRRNTEAFF,TGTGCCAGCAGCGAAAGGGGGCGCCGGAACACTGAAGCTTTCTTT
.,.,TRBJ1-6,TRBV15,CATSRDRVDSPLHF,TGTGCCACCAGCAGAGATCGTGTCGATTCACCCCTCCACTTT
.,.,TRBJ1-1,TRBV7-2,CASSFHRNTEAFF,TGTGCCAGCAGCTTCCACAGGAACACTGAAGCTTTCTTT
.,.,TRBJ1-1,TRBV15,CATSRDRARGTEAFF,TGTGCCACCAGCAGAGATAGGGCGCGAGGGACTGAAGCTTTCTTT
.,.,TRBJ2-3,TRBV5-1,CASTQRGDTDTQYF,TGCGCCAGCACCCAGAGAGGAGATACAGATACGCAGTATTTT
once,.,TRBJ1-6,TRBV19,CASTWAGYNSPLHF,TGTGCCAGTACTTGGGCAGGATATAATTCACCCCTCCACTTT
.,.,TRBJ2-3,TRBV7-8,CASSSDRDTQYF,TGTGCCAGCTCGAGCGACCGAGATACGCAGTATTTT
.,.,TRBJ2-7,TRBV7-2,CASSLGGAPTEQYF,TGTGCCAGCAGCTTAGGCGGGGCCCCCACCGAGCAGTACTTC
once,.,TRBJ1-2,TRBV6-5,CASSSENTLYGYTF,TGTGCCAGCAGTTCCGAAAACACCCTCTATGGCTACACCTTC
.,.,TRBJ1-1,TRBV14,CASRPRGLNTEAFF,TGTGCCAGCCGCCCCAGGGGCCTAAACACTGAAGCTTTCTTT
.,.,TRBJ2-7,TRBV7-8,CASSLVRESYEQYF,TGTGCCAGCAGCTTAGTTCGGGAATCCTACGAGCAGTACTTC
.,.,TRBJ1-1,TRBV5-1,CASSPRPNPEAFF,TGCGCCAGCAGCCCGAGGCCGAATCCTGAAGCTTTCTTT
few,.,TRBJ2-2,TRBV10-2,CASRGAGELFF,TGCGCCAGCAGGGGAGCCGGGGAGCTGTTTTTT
.,.,TRBJ2-5,TRBV6-5,CASSISLTGTETQYF,TGTGCCAGCAGTATATCCCTTACAGGGACGGAGACCCAGTACTTC
.,.,TRBJ2-5,TRBV21-1,CASSRRRGQETQYF,TGTGCCAGCAGCAGGAGGCGGGGCCAAGAGACCCAGTACTTC
.,.,TRBJ1-2,TRBV2,CASSENINYGYTF,TGTGCCAGCAGTGAAAACATAAACTATGGCTACACCTTC
few,.,TRBJ2-1,TRBV19,CASSIGRHRAVIEQFF,TGTGCCAGTAGTATAGGGCGCCACAGGGCGGTTATTGAGCAGTTCTTC
.,TRBD2,TRBJ2-2,TRBV7-3,CASRDGRRARGLAGGPGELFF,TGTGCCAGCAGGGATGGGAGGAGGGCCCGAGGACTAGCGGGAGGGCCAGGGGAGCTGTTTTTT